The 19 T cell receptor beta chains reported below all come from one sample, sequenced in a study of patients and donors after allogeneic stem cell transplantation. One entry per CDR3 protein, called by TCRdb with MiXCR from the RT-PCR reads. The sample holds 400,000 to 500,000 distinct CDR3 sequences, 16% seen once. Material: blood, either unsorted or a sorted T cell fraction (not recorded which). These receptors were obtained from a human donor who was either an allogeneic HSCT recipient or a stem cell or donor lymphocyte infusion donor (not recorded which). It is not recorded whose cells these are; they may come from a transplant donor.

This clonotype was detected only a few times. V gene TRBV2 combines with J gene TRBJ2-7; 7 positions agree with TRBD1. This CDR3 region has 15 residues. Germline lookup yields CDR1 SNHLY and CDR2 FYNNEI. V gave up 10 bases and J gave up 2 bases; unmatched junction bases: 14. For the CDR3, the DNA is TGTGCCATTAAGGCCTCCGGGACAGTTACCTACGAGCAGTACTTC. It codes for CAIKASGTVTYEQYF. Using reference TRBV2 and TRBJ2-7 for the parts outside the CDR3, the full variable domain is EPEVTQTPSHQVTQMGQEVILRCVPISNHLYFYWYRQILGQKVEFLVSFYNNEISEKSEIFDDQFSVERPDGSNFTLKIRSTKLEDSAMYFCAIKASGTVTYEQYFGPGTRLTVT.

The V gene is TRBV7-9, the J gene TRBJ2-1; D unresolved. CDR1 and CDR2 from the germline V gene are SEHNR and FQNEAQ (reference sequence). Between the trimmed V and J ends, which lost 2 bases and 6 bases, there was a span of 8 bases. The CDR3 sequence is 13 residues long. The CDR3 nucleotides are TGTGCCAGCAGCTTATCCCTGTTCAATGAGCAGTTCTTC. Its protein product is CASSLSLFNEQFF.

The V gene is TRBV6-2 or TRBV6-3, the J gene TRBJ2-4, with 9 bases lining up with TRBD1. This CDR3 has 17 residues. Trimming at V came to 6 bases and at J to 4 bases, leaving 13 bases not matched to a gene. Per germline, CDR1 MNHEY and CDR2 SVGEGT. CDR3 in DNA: TGTGCCAGCAGCCCCAGTGGACAGGGGAATTTGAAAAACATTCAGTACTTC. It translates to CASSPSGQGNLKNIQYF.

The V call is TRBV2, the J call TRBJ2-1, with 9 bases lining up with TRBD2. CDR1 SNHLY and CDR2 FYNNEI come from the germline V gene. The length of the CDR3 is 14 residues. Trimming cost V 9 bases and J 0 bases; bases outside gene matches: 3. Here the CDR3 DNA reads TGTGCCAGTTTTAGCGGGAGCTCCTACAATGAGCAGTTCTTC. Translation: CASFSGSSYNEQFF.

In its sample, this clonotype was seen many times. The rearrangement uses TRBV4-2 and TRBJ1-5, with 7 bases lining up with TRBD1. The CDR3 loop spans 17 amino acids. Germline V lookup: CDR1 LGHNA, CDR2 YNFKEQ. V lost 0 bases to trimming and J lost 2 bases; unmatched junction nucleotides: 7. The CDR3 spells CASSQDRQGLGNQPQHF. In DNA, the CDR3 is TGTGCCAGCAGCCAAGATCGACAGGGCTTGGGCAATCAGCCCCAGCATTTT.

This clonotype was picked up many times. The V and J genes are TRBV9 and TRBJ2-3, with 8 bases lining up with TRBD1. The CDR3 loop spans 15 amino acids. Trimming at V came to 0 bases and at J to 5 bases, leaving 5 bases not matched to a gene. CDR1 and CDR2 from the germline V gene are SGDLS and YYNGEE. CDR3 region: CASSVEPGGVDTQYF. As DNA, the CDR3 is TGTGCCAGCAGCGTAGAACCAGGGGGCGTAGATACGCAGTATTTT.

CDR3 in amino acids: CSVKTRAVANVLTF. The CDR3 nucleotides read TGCAGCGTCAAAACACGGGCGGTAGCCAACGTCCTGACTTTC. This chain connects TRBV29-1 to TRBJ2-6; D gene ambiguous. Germline V CDR1 and CDR2: SQVTM, ANQGSEA. V was trimmed by 6 bases and J by 7 bases, leaving 16 bases between them. This CDR3 contains 14 residues. Together with reference TRBV29-1 and TRBJ2-6, the CDR3 gives the full variable domain: SAVISQKPSRDICQRGTSLTIQCQVDSQVTMMFWYRQQPGQSLTLIATANQGSEATYESGFVIDKFPISRPNLTFSTLTVSNMSPEDSSIYLCSVKTRAVANVLTFGAGSRLTVL.

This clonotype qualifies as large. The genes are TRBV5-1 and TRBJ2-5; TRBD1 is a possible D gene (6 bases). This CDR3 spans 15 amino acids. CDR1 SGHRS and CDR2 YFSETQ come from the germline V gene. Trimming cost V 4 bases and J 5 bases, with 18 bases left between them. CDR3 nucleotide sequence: TGCGCCAGCAGCCCAAACAGGGTAATGCGGGAGACCCAGTACTTC. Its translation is CASSPNRVMRETQYF.

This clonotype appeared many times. The CDR3 sequence is CASSQVVQVNQPQHF. The CDR3 DNA reads as TGCGCCAGCAGCCAAGTTGTCCAGGTAAATCAGCCCCAGCATTTT. V usage is TRBV4-1 and J usage is TRBJ1-5; D is ambiguous. Per the germline V gene, CDR1 is MGHRA and CDR2 is YSYEKL. Deletions cut 1 base from V and 4 bases from J, with 11 bases between. The CDR3 consists of 15 residues.

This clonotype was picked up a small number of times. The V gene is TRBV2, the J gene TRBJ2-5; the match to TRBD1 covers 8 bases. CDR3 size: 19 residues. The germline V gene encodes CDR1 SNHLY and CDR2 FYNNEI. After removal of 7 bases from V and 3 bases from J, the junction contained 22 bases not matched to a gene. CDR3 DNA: TGTGCCAGCATCTCCGAAGCGCTACTTAAACAGGGGGGTAAAGAGACCCAGTACTTC. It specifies CASISEALLKQGGKETQYF.

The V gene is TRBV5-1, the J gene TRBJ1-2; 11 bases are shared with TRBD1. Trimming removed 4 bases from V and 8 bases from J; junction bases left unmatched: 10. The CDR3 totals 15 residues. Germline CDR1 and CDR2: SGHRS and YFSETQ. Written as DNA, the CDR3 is TGCGCCAGCAGCATTGGACAGGGGGCAATAGGAGGCTACACCTTC. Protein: CASSIGQGAIGGYTF.

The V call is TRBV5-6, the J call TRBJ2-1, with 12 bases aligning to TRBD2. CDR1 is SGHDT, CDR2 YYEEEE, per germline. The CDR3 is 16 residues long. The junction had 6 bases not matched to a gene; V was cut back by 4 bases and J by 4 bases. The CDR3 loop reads CASSPQTSGRYNEQFF. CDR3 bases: TGTGCCAGCAGCCCCCAAACTAGCGGGAGGTACAATGAGCAGTTCTTC.

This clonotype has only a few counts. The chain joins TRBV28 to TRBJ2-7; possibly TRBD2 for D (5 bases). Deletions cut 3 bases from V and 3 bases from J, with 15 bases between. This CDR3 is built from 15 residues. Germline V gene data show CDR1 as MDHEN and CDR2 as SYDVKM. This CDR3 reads CASSFNSLGYYEQYF. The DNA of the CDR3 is TGTGCCAGCAGTTTTAATTCACTAGGATACTACGAGCAGTACTTC.

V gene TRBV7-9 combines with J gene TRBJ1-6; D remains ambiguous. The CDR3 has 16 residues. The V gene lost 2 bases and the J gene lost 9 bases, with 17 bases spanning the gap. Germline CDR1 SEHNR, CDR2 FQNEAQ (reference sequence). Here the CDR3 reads CASSLRRGAGGSPLHF. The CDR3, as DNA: TGTGCCAGCAGCTTACGCCGAGGCGCCGGCGGTTCACCCCTCCACTTT.

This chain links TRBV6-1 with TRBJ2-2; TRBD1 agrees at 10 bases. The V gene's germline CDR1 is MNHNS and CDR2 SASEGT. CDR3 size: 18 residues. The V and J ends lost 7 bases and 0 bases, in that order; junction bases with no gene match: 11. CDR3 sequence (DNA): TGTGCCAGCACCGGGACAGGGGAAATGGTTCCGAACACCGGGGAGCTGTTTTTT. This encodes CASTGTGEMVPNTGELFF.

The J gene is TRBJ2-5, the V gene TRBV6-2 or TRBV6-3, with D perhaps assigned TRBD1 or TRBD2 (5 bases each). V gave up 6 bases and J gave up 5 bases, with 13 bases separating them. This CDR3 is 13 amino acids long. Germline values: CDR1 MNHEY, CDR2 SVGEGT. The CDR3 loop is CASRKLWGETQYF. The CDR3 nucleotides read TGTGCCAGCAGGAAACTCTGGGGGGAGACCCAGTACTTC.

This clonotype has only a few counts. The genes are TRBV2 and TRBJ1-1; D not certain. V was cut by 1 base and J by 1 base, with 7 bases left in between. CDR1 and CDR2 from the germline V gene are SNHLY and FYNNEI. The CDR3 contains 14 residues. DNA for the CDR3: TGTGCCAGCAGTGAAGACCTAGGGAACACTGAAGCTTTCTTT. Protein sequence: CASSEDLGNTEAFF. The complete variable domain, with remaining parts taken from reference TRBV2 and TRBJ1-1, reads EPEVTQTPSHQVTQMGQEVILRCVPISNHLYFYWYRQILGQKVEFLVSFYNNEISEKSEIFDDQFSVERPDGSNFTLKIRSTKLEDSAMYFCASSEDLGNTEAFFGQGTRLTVV.

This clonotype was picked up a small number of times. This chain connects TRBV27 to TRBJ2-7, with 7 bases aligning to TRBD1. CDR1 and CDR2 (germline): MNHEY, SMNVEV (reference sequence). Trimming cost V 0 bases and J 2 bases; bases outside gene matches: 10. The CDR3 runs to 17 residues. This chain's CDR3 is CASSLSPPTGKPYEQYF. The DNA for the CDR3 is TGTGCCAGCAGTTTATCTCCCCCGACAGGGAAGCCCTACGAGCAGTACTTC.

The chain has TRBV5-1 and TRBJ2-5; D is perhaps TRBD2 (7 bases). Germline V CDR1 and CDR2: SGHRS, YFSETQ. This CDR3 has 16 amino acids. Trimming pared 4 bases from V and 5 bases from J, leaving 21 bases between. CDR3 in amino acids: CASSLLQRGGGETQYF. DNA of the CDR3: TGCGCCAGCAGCCTCCTCCAGAGGGGGGGAGGCGAGACCCAGTACTTC. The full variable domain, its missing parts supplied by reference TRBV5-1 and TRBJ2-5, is KAGVTQTPRYLIKTRGQQVTLSCSPISGHRSVSWYQQTPGQGLQFLFEYFSETQRNKGNFPGRFSGRQFSNSRSEMNVSTLELGDSALYLCASSLLQRGGGETQYFGPGTRLLVL.